The T cell receptor (beta chain) under discussion was sequenced for a study of blood T cell repertoires in COVID-19. Assay: immunoSEQ multiplex PCR; the TCRdb copy retains only in-frame clones and omits some. The repertoire has over 250,000 clones, 80% to 90% of them found once; the top ten carry 11%. The TCR sequence derives from an older woman with acute or convalescent COVID-19. The sequenced material came from peripheral blood.

CDR3 DNA: TGCGCCAGCAGCCTCTCCGGGACAGGGGGAGCTGGCTACACCTTC. Translating gives CASSLSGTGGAGYTF. This chain joins TRBV4-1 and TRBJ1-2; 11 nucleotides line up with TRBD1. The CDR3 length is 15 residues. J was trimmed by 7 bases and V by 4 bases; bases with no gene match: 8. CDR1 is MGHRA and CDR2 is YSYEKL in the germline V gene.